Below are 9 T cell receptor beta chains sequenced from a single sample in a study of identical twins. TCRdb reprocessed the 5' RACE reads via MiXCR and lists one record per CDR3 protein. Found here are hundreds of thousands of distinct CDR3 sequences, 9% to 15% of them singletons; the top ten hold around 1.5%. These data are also associated with another study on yellow fever vaccine responses in identical twins.

Material for sequencing was PBMCs. The receptor set was obtained from a woman aged 18-29 years in good health.

The chain employs TRBV7-6 and TRBJ2-2; D is unclear. The germline V and J ends were trimmed by 1 base and 6 bases, with 12 bases remaining between them. Germline CDR1 reads SGHVS; CDR2 reads FNYEAQ. This CDR3 region has 15 residues. This CDR3 reads CASSLGRWGAGELFF. In nucleotides, the CDR3 is TGTGCCAGCAGCTTAGGTCGGTGGGGTGCCGGGGAGCTGTTTTTT.

This clonotype was recorded a few times. The V and J genes are TRBV7-9 and TRBJ2-1; 11 bases fit TRBD2. There are 17 residues in the CDR3. The germline V gene encodes CDR1 SEHNR and CDR2 FQNEAQ (reference sequence). Trimming removed 1 base from V and 3 bases from J; junction bases left unmatched: 5. The CDR3 reads CASSLGLAGGDYNEQFF. The CDR3 DNA follows: TGTGCCAGCAGCTTAGGTCTAGCGGGAGGTGACTACAATGAGCAGTTCTTC.

This chain links TRBV18 with TRBJ2-2; D not certain. This CDR3 has 13 residues. Germline lookup yields CDR1 KGHSH and CDR2 LQKENI. The V and J ends lost 2 bases and 5 bases respectively, with 6 bases between them. CDR3 loop: CASSPTWTGELFF. CDR3 bases: TGTGCCAGCTCACCAACCTGGACCGGGGAGCTGTTTTTT.

This clonotype was seen repeatedly, ten times or more. CDR3 sequence reads: CASSLAGVANTEAFF. In DNA form, the CDR3 reads TGCGCCAGCAGCTTGGCCGGGGTGGCGAACACTGAAGCTTTCTTT. J is TRBJ1-1 and V is TRBV5-1; D remains ambiguous. This CDR3 spans 15 amino acids. V was clipped by 0 bases and J by 1 base, with 10 bases between them. Germline-derived CDR1 and CDR2 are SGHRS and YFSETQ.

The V call is TRBV28, the J call TRBJ2-3; D is ambiguous. Germline loops: CDR1 MDHEN, CDR2 SYDVKM. The V end lost 1 base, the J end lost 2 bases, and 7 bases lay between the germline ends. The CDR3 runs to 14 residues. The chain's CDR3 is CASSLLHFTDTQYF. CDR3 in DNA: TGTGCCAGCAGTTTATTACATTTCACAGATACGCAGTATTTT. Complete variable domain (other parts from reference TRBV28 and TRBJ2-3): DVKVTQSSRYLVKRTGEKVFLECVQDMDHENMFWYRQDPGLGLRLIYFSYDVKMKEKGDIPEGYSVSREKKERFSLILESASTNQTSMYLCASSLLHFTDTQYFGPGTRLTVL.

The genes are TRBV6-1 and TRBJ2-7; D possibly matches TRBD1 or TRBD2 (5 bases each). Trimming pared 7 bases from V and 2 bases from J, leaving 12 bases between. The CDR3 loop spans 13 amino acids. From germline, CDR1 is MNHNS and CDR2 SASEGT. This CDR3 is CASTRGATYEQYF. DNA of the CDR3: TGTGCCAGCACCCGAGGGGCCACCTACGAGCAGTACTTC.

There are a few counts of this clonotype. The V gene is TRBV6-2 or TRBV6-3, the J gene TRBJ2-3, with 11 bases fitting TRBD2. After removal of 2 bases from V and 0 bases from J, the junction contained 19 bases not matched to a gene. Germline lookup yields CDR1 MNHEY and CDR2 SVGEGT. The length of the CDR3 is 22 residues. The CDR3 loop reads CASSYPKIVLAGVPSSTDTQYF. CDR3 nucleotides: TGTGCCAGCAGTTACCCAAAAATAGTACTAGCGGGGGTGCCCTCTAGCACAGATACGCAGTATTTT.

The V and J genes are TRBV4-1 and TRBJ2-7; D unclear. The V gene lost 2 bases and the J gene lost 1 base, with 12 bases spanning the gap. The CDR3 is made up of 15 amino acids. CDR1 is MGHRA, CDR2 YSYEKL, per germline. As DNA, the CDR3 is TGCGCCAGCAGCCAACTACGAGGTGGGTCCTACGAGCAGTACGTC. Encoded protein: CASSQLRGGSYEQYV.

V gene TRBV2 combines with J gene TRBJ2-3; 11 bases align to TRBD2. Looked up from germline, CDR1 is SNHLY and CDR2 is FYNNEI. The CDR3 sequence is 17 residues long. Trimming at V came to 7 bases and at J to 2 bases, leaving 11 bases not matched to a gene. The CDR3 reads CASIRETSGAPTDTQYF. For the CDR3, the DNA is TGTGCCAGCATTCGGGAGACTAGCGGGGCCCCCACAGATACGCAGTATTTT.